This TCR beta chain was identified during a study of response to subunit inactivated influenza vaccine. This clonotype has at least ten counts. What it binds is not known. Broader study findings: That few new T cells are recruited by each seasonal influenza vaccination was the authors' suggestion.

In TCRdb, the RT-PCR reads were re-called with MiXCR into one record per CDR3 protein. This table has 450,000 to 600,000 distinct CDR3 sequences, 7.2% appearing once. Trimming at V came to 4 bases and at J to 4 bases, leaving 3 bases not matched to a gene. Looked up from germline, CDR1 is MNHEY and CDR2 is SVGAGI. The CDR3 covers 13 residues. Source: PBMCs from blood, taken about 24 months after vaccination. The gene calls are TRBV6-5 and TRBJ1-1; TRBD1 aligns across 7 bases. This TCR was recovered from a man between 50 and 75 years old who received an inactivated influenza vaccine. This chain's CDR3 is CASSSQGVTEAFF. CDR3 bases: TGTGCCAGCAGTTCCCAGGGGGTCACTGAAGCTTTCTTT.